Listed below are T cell receptor beta chains from one sample, sequenced in a study of cytomegalovirus exposure and HLA in healthy donors. Generated by immunoSEQ multiplex PCR, the TCRdb table keeps only in-frame clones and is missing some. Of roughly 120,000 clones in the sample, over 60% were seen once. Material for sequencing was PBMCs. The receptor set was obtained from a human donor in good health. Each CDR3 is given with its conserved first and last residue. Fields, in order: J gene, clone size, V gene, D gene, CDR3 protein, CDR3 DNA. The D gene is left open where the match is weak. Some rows have no size entry. The others give once, few or many, or a class for an expanded clone.

TRBJ1-6 | . | TRBV11-2 | TRBD1 | CASSPGGNSPLHF | TGTGCCAGCAGCCCAGGGGGCAATTCACCCCTCCACTTT
TRBJ2-5 | . | TRBV19 | TRBD1 | CASSTYRGQGETQYF | TGTGCCAGTAGTACCTACCGCGGACAGGGAGAGACCCAGTACTTC
TRBJ2-7 | . | TRBV19 | TRBD1 | CASSRVLGQGSHEQYF | TGTGCCAGTAGTAGAGTCCTAGGACAGGGCTCCCACGAGCAGTACTTC
TRBJ2-7 | . | TRBV13 | TRBD2 | CASSFNSGGAYEQYF | TGTGCCAGCAGCTTTAATAGCGGGGGGGCCTACGAGCAGTACTTC
TRBJ2-7 | . | TRBV29-1 | . | CSVGGGGEAYEQYF | TGCAGCGTCGGGGGAGGGGGGGAGGCTTACGAGCAGTACTTC
TRBJ2-7 | . | TRBV27 | TRBD1 | CASSLTGGARYEQYF | TGTGCCAGCAGTTTGACAGGGGGCGCAAGGTACGAGCAGTACTTC
TRBJ2-1 | . | TRBV12-5 | TRBD2 | CASGSGAGGFDEQFF | TGTGCTAGTGGTTCCGGAGCGGGGGGATTCGATGAGCAGTTCTTC
TRBJ1-3 | many | TRBV19 | TRBD1 | CASNGLAGGGNTIYF | TGTGCCAGTAACGGGCTTGCAGGGGGTGGAAACACCATATATTTT
TRBJ1-4 | . | TRBV5-8 | TRBD1 | CASSLGDRGLLNEKLFF | TGTGCCAGCAGCTTGGGGGACAGGGGCCTTCTAAATGAAAAACTGTTTTTT
TRBJ2-3 | . | TRBV2 | . | CASSEEDRHTDTQYF | TGTGCCAGCAGTGAAGAGGACAGACATACAGATACGCAGTATTTT
TRBJ1-1 | once | TRBV13 | . | CASNYLTGVTEAFF | TGTGCCAGCAACTATCTGACGGGGGTCACTGAAGCTTTCTTT
TRBJ2-7 | . | TRBV27 | . | CASSLSNSVYEQYF | TGTGCCAGCAGTTTATCGAACTCGGTTTACGAGCAGTACTTC
TRBJ2-2 | . | TRBV6-1 | TRBD1 | CASNGQGNTGELFF | TGTGCCAGCAACGGACAGGGAAACACCGGGGAGCTGTTTTTT
TRBJ2-1 | . | TRBV5-4 | . | CASSAGQIYNEQFF | TGTGCCAGCAGCGCGGGACAGATATACAATGAGCAGTTCTTC
TRBJ1-1 | . | TRBV6-1 | TRBD1 | CASRTEGQTEAFF | TGTGCCAGCAGGACGGAGGGACAGACCGAAGCTTTCTTT
TRBJ2-4 | . | TRBV4-2 | TRBD2 | CASSRAGGGDIQYF | TGTGCCAGCAGCCGGGCCGGCGGGGGAGACATTCAGTACTTC
TRBJ2-1 | . | TRBV7-3 | . | CASSPKAHRVRESYNEQFF | TGTGCCAGCAGCCCCAAAGCCCACAGGGTTCGCGAATCCTACAATGAGCAGTTCTTC
TRBJ2-5 | . | TRBV7-7 | TRBD1 | CASSLAGPGQGWETQYF | TGTGCCAGCAGCTTAGCGGGTCCGGGACAGGGGTGGGAGACCCAGTACTTC
TRBJ2-1 | . | TRBV2 | TRBD2 | CATSEPGLVTMDEQFF | TGTGCCACCTCCGAACCGGGACTAGTCACGATGGATGAGCAGTTCTTC
TRBJ2-3 | . | TRBV10-1 | . | CASMPGGTDTQYF | TGCGCCAGCATGCCAGGGGGCACAGATACGCAGTATTTT
TRBJ2-3 | medium-sized | TRBV4-2 | . | CASSHKLEADTQYF | TGTGCCAGCAGCCATAAACTAGAAGCAGATACGCAGTATTTT
TRBJ2-1 | . | TRBV28 | TRBD1 | CASGRQGFNEQFF | TGTGCCAGCGGACGACAGGGCTTCAATGAGCAGTTCTTC
TRBJ1-1 | few | TRBV13 | TRBD1 | CASSTGGTEAFF | TGTGCCAGCAGCACAGGGGGCACTGAAGCTTTCTTT
TRBJ2-3 | . | TRBV28 | . | CASSFGDVRNTQYF | TGTGCCAGCAGTTTCGGGGATGTTAGGAATACGCAGTATTTT
TRBJ1-5 | . | TRBV6-1 | TRBD1 | CASSDDRGGVGNQPQHF | TGTGCCAGCAGTGACGACAGGGGAGGAGTCGGCAATCAGCCCCAGCATTTT
TRBJ1-6 | once | TRBV28 | . | CATGTLNSPLHF | TGTGCAACCGGGACACTAAATTCACCCCTCCACTTT
TRBJ2-3 | . | TRBV2 | . | CASSVQGYTDTQYF | TGTGCCAGCAGTGTTCAGGGTTACACAGATACGCAGTATTTT
TRBJ2-2 | . | TRBV9 | . | CASSPEPQGIGSTGELFF | TGTGCCAGCAGCCCGGAACCACAGGGTATCGGATCCACCGGGGAGCTGTTTTTT
TRBJ2-2 | once | TRBV11-3 | TRBD1 | CASSSGQTNTGELFF | TGTGCCAGCAGCTCGGGACAGACGAACACCGGGGAGCTGTTTTTT
TRBJ1-1 | . | TRBV7-9 | . | CSSSLGGTEAFF | TGTTCCAGCAGCCTCGGCGGCACTGAAGCTTTCTTT
TRBJ2-3 | . | TRBV5-1 | . | CASSVVGGQSTDTQYF | TGCGCCAGCAGCGTGGTCGGGGGGCAAAGCACAGATACGCAGTATTTT